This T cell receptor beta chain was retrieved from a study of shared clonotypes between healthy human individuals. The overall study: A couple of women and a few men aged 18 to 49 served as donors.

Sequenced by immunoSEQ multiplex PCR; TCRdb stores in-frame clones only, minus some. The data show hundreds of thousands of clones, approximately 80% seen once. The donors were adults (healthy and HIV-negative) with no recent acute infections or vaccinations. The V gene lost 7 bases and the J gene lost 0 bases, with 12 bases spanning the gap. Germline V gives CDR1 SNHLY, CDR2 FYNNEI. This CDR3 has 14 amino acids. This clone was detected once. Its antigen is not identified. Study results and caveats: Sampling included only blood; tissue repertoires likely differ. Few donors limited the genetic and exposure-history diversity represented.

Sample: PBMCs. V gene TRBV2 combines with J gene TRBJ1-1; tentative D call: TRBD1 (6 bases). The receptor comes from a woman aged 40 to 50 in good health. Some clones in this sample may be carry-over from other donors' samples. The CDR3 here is CASNQGQLNTEAFF. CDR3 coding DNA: TGTGCCAGCAACCAGGGGCAGCTGAACACTGAAGCTTTCTTT.